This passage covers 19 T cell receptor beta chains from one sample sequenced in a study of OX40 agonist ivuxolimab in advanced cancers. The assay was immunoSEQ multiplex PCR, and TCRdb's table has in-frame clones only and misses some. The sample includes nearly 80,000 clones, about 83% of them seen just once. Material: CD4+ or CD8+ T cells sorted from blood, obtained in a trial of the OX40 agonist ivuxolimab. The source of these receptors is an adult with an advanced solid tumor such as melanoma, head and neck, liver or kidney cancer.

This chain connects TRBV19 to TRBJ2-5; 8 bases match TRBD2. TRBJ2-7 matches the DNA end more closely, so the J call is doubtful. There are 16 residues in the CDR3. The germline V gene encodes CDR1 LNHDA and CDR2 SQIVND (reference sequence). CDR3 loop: CASSVYESGSSHEQYF. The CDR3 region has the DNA TGTGCCAGTAGTGTCTATGAAAGCGGGAGCTCTCACGAGCAGTACTTC.

CDR3 bases: TGTGCCAGCAGGGGACAGCCCAGCACAGATACGCAGTATTTT. Its translation: CASRGQPSTDTQYF. The rearrangement links TRBV28 to TRBJ2-3; 7 bases align to TRBD1. Germline V gives CDR1 MDHEN, CDR2 SYDVKM. The V and J ends lost 6 bases and 0 bases, in that order; junction bases with no gene match: 3. This CDR3 is built from 14 residues.

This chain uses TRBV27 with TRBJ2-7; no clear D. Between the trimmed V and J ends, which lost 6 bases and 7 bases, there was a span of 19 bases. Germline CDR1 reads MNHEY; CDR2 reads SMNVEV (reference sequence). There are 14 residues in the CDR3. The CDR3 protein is CASRPTSAPGEQYF. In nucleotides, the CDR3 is TGTGCCAGCAGACCCACCTCTGCCCCGGGTGAGCAGTACTTC.

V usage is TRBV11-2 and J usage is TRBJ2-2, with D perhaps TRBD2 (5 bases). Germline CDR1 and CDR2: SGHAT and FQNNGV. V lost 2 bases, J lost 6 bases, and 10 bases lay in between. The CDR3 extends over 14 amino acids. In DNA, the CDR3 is TGTGCCAGCAGCTTAAACGGGGTTTCCGGGGAGCTGTTTTTT. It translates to CASSLNGVSGELFF. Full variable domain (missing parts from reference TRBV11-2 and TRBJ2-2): EAGVAQSPRYKIIEKRQSVAFWCNPISGHATLYWYQQILGQGPKLLIQFQNNGVVDDSQLPKDRFSAERLKGVDSTLKIQPAKLEDSAVYLCASSLNGVSGELFFGEGSRLTVL.

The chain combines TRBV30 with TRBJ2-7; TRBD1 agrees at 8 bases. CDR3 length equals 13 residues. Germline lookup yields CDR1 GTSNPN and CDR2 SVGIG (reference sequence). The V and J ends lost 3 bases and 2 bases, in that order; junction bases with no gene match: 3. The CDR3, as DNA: TGTGCCTGGAGGAACAGGGGGGCCTACGAGCAGTACTTC. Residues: CAWRNRGAYEQYF. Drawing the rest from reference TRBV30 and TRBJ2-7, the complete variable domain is SQTIHQWPATLVQPVGSPLSLECTVEGTSNPNLYWYRQAAGRGLQLLFYSVGIGQISSEVPQNLSASRPQDRQFILSSKKLLLSDSGFYLCAWRNRGAYEQYFGPGTRLTVT.

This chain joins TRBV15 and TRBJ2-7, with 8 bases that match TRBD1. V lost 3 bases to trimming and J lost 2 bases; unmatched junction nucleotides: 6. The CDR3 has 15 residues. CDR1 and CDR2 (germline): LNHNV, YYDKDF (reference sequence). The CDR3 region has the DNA TGTGCCACCAGCAGGGAGACAGGGGCGGCCTACGAGCAGTACTTC. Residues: CATSRETGAAYEQYF.

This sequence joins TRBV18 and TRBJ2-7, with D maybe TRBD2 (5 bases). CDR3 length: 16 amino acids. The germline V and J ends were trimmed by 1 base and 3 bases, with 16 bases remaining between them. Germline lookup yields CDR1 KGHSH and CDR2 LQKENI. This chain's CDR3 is CASSPRGRDGGYEQYF. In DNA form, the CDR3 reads TGTGCCAGCTCACCACGTGGTCGGGATGGAGGCTACGAGCAGTACTTC.

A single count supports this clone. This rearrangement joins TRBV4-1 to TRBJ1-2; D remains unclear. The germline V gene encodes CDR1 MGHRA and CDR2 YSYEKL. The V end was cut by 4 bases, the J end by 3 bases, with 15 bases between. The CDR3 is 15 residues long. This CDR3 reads CASSRSITGDYGYTF. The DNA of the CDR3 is TGCGCCAGCAGCCGAAGTATTACTGGGGACTATGGCTACACCTTC.

In DNA form, the CDR3 reads TGTGCCAGCAGCCAAATAAGCGGAAACAATGAGCAGTTCTTC. Amino acid sequence: CASSQISGNNEQFF. The chain is built from TRBV14 and TRBJ2-1, with D perhaps matching TRBD2 (5 bases). Trimming removed 2 bases at V and 5 bases at J, with 10 bases between. The CDR3 is 14 amino acids. Germline CDR1 SGHDN, CDR2 FVKESK.

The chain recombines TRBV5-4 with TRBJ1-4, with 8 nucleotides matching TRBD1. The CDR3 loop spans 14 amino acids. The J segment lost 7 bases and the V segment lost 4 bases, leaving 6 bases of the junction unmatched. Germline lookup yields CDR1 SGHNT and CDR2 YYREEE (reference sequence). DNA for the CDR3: TGTGCCAGCAGCCAAGACAGGGGCCTTGAAAAACTGTTTTTT. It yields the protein CASSQDRGLEKLFF.

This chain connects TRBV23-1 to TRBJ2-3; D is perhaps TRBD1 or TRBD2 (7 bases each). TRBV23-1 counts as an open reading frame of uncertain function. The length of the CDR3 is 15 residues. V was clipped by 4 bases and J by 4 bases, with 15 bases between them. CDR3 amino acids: CASSPSRGRADTQYF. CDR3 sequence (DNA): TGCGCCAGCAGTCCATCCAGGGGGAGGGCAGATACGCAGTATTTT.

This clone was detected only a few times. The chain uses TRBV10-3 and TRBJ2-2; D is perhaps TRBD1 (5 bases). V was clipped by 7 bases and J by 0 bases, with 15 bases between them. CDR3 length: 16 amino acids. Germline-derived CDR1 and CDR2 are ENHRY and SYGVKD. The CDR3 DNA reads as TGTGCCATCACGTTCGGCGACAGAGCGAACACCGGGGAGCTGTTTTTT. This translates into CAITFGDRANTGELFF.

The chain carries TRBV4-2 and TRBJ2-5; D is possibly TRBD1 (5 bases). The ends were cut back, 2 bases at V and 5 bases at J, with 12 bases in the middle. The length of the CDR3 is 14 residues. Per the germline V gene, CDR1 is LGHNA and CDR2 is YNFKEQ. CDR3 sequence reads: CASSQTQGVETQYF. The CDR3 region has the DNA TGTGCCAGCAGCCAAACCCAGGGTGTGGAGACCCAGTACTTC.

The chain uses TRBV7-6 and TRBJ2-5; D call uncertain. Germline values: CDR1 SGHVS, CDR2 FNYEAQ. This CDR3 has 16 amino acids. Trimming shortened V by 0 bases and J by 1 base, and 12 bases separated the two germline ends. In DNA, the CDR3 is TGTGCCAGCAGCTTAGCGGAAAAAGCAGTCCAAGAGACCCAGTACTTC. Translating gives CASSLAEKAVQETQYF.

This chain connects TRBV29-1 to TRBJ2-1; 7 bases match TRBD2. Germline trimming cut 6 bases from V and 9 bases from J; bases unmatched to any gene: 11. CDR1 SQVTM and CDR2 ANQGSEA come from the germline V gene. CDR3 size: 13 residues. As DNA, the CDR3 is TGCAGCGTAGACAAAACTGGGGGGGGTGAGCAGTTCTTC. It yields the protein CSVDKTGGGEQFF.

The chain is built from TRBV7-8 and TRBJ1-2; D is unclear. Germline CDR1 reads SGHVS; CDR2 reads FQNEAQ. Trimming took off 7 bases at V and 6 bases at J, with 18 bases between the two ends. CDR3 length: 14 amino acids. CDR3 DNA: TGTGCCAGCATCCCACCCGGGGATTGGGATGGCTACACCTTC. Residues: CASIPPGDWDGYTF.

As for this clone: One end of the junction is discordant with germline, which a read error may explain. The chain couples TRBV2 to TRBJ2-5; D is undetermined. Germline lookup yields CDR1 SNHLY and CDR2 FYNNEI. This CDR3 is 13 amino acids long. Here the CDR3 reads CASSEGVQGTQYF. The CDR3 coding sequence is TGTGCCAGCAGTGAAGGCGTTCAAGGGACCCAGTACTTC.

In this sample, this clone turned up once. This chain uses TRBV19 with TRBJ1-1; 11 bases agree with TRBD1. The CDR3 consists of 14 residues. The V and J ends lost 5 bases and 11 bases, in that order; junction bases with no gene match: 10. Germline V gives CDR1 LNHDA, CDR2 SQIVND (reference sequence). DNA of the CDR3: TGTGCCAGTAGTGTCACCGGGACAGGGGGGTCGGCTTTCTTT. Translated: CASSVTGTGGSAFF.

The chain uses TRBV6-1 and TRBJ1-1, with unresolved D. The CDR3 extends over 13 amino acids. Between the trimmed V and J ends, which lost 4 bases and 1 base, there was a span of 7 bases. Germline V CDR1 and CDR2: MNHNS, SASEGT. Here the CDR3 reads CASSGGRNTEAFF. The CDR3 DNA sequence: TGTGCCAGCAGTGGAGGACGGAACACTGAAGCTTTCTTT.